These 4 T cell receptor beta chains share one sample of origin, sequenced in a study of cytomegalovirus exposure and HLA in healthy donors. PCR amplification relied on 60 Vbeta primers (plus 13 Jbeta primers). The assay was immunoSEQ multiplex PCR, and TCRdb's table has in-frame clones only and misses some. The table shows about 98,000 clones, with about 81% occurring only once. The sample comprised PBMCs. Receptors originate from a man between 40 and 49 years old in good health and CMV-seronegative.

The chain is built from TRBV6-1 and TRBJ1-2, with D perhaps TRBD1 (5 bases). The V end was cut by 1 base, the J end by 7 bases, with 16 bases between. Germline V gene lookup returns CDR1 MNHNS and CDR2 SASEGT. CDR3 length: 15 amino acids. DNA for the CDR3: TGTGCCAGCAGTGAAGAGTGGGGGGTTTTTGGTGGCTACACCTTC. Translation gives CASSEEWGVFGGYTF.

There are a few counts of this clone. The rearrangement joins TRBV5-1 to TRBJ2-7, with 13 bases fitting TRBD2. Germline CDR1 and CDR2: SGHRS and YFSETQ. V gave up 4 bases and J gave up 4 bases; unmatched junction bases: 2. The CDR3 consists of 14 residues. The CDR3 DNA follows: TGCGCCAGCAGCACGGGACTAGCGGGGTACGAGCAGTACTTC. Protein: CASSTGLAGYEQYF.

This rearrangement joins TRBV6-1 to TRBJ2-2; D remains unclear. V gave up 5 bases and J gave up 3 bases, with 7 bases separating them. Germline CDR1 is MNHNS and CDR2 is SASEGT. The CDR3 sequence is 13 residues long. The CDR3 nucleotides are TGTGCCAGCAGTACCGGGTACACCGGGGAGCTGTTTTTT. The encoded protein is CASSTGYTGELFF.

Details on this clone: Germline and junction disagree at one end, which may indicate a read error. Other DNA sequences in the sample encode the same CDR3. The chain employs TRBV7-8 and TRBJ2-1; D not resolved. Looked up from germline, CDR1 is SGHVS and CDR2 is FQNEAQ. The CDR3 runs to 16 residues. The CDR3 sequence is CASSLVVETYYNEQFF. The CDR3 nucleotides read TGCGCCAGCAGCTTAGTCGTAGAAACCTACTACAATGAGCAGTTCTTC.